The clone carrying this TCR beta chain was recorded a few times. Its antigen remains unknown. TCRdb used MiXCR to reprocess the reads, holding one entry per CDR3 protein. The sample includes fewer than 1,000,000 distinct CDR3 sequences, more than 25% of them seen just once. This entry belongs to a study of T cell repertoires in cytomegalovirus infection. About the study: Public TCR beta signatures provided an indication of both CMV infection and a matching HLA type.

V lost 4 bases, J lost 1 base, and 2 bases stayed unmatched. This CDR3 has 14 amino acids. CDR1 and CDR2 (germline): KGHDR, SFDVKD. V is TRBV24-1 and J is TRBJ1-1; 7 bases are a match to TRBD1. Source: cultured CD8+ T cells from PBMCs, taken from culture after CMV antigen stimulation. This TCR was recovered from a human donor in good health (CMV status not recorded). Some clones in this sample may be carry-over from other donors' samples. The CDR3 region is CATSDRGGNTEAFF. CDR3 DNA sequence: TGTGCCACCAGTGACAGGGGGGGGAACACTGAAGCTTTCTTT.